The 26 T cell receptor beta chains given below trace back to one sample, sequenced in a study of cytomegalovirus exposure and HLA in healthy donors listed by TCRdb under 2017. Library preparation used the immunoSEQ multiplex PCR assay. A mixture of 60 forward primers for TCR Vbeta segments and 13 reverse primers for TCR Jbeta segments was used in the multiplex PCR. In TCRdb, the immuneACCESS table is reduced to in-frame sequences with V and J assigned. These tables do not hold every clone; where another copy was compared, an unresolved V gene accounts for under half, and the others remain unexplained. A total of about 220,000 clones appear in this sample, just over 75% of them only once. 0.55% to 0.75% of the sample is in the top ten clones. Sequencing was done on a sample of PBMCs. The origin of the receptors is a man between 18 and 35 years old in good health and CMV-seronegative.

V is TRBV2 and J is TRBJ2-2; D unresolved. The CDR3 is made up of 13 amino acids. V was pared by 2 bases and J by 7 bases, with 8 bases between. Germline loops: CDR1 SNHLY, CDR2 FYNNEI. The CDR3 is CASSEQAYGELFF. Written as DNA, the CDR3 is TGTGCCAGCAGTGAACAGGCATACGGGGAGCTGTTTTTT. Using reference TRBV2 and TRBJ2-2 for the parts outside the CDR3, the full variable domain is EPEVTQTPSHQVTQMGQEVILRCVPISNHLYFYWYRQILGQKVEFLVSFYNNEISEKSEIFDDQFSVERPDGSNFTLKIRSTKLEDSAMYFCASSEQAYGELFFGEGSRLTVL.

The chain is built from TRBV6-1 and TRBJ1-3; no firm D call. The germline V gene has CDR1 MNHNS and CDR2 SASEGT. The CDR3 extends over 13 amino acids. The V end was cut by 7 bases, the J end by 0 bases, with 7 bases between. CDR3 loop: CASMGLSGNTIYF. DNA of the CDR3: TGTGCCAGCATGGGCCTCTCTGGAAACACCATATATTTT.

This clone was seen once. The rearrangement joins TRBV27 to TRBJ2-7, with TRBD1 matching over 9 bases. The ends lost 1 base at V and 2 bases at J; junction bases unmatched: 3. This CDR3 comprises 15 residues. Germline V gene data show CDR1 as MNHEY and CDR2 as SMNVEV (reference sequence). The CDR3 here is CASSLLGTGPYEQYF. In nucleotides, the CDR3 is TGTGCCAGCAGTTTATTGGGGACAGGGCCCTACGAGCAGTACTTC.

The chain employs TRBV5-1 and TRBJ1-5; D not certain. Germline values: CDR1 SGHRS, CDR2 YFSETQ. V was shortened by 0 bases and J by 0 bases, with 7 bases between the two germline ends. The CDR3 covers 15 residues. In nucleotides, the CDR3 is TGCGCCAGCAGCTTGGCAGGAAATAGCAATCAGCCCCAGCATTTT. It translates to CASSLAGNSNQPQHF.

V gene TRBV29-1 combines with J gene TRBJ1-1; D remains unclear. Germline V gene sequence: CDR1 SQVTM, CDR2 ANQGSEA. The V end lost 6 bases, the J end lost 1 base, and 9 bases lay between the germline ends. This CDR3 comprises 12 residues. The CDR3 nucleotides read TGCAGCGTCAAAAACAGGAACACTGAAGCTTTCTTT. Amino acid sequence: CSVKNRNTEAFF.

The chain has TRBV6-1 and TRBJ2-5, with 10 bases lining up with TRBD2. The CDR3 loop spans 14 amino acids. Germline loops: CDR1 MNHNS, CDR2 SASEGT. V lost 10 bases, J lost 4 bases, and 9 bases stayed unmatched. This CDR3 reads CANAAGGPLETQYF. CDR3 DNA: TGTGCCAACGCAGCGGGAGGGCCTTTAGAGACCCAGTACTTC.

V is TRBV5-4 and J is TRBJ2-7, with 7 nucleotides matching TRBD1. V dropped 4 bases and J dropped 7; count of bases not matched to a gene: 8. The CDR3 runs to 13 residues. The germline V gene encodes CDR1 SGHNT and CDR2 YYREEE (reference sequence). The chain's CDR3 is CASSPTGLQEQYF. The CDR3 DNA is TGTGCCAGCAGCCCGACAGGGCTGCAGGAGCAGTACTTC. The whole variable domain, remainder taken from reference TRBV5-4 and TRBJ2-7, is ETGVTQSPTHLIKTRGQQVTLRCSSQSGHNTVSWYQQALGQGPQFIFQYYREEENGRGNFPPRFSGLQFPNYSSELNVNALELDDSALYLCASSPTGLQEQYFGPGTRLTVT.

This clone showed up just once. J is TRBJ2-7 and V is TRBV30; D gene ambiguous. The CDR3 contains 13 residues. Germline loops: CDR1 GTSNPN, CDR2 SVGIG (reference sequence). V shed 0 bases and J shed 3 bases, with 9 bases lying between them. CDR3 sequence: CAWSVGEIYEQYF. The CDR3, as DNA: TGTGCCTGGAGTGTAGGAGAGATCTACGAGCAGTACTTC. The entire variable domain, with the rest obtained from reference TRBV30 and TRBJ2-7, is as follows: SQTIHQWPATLVQPVGSPLSLECTVEGTSNPNLYWYRQAAGRGLQLLFYSVGIGQISSEVPQNLSASRPQDRQFILSSKKLLLSDSGFYLCAWSVGEIYEQYFGPGTRLTVT.

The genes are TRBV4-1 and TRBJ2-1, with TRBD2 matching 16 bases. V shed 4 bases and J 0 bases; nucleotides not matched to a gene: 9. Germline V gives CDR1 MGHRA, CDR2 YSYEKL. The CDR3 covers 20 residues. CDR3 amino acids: CASSPLGLAGGPNSYNEQFF. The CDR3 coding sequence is TGCGCCAGCAGCCCACTGGGACTAGCGGGAGGGCCTAACTCCTACAATGAGCAGTTCTTC.

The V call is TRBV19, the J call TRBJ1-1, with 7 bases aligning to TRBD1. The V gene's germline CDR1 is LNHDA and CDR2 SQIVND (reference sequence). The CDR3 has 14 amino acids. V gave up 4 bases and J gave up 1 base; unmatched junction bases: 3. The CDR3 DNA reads TGTGCCAGTAGTAGCGACAGGGCGAACACTGAAGCTTTCTTT. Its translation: CASSSDRANTEAFF.

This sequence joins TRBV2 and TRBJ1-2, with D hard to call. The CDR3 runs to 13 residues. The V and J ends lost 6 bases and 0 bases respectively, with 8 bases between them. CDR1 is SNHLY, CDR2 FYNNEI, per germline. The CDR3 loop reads CASSPRANYGYTF. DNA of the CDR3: TGTGCCAGCAGCCCCCGGGCTAACTATGGCTACACCTTC.

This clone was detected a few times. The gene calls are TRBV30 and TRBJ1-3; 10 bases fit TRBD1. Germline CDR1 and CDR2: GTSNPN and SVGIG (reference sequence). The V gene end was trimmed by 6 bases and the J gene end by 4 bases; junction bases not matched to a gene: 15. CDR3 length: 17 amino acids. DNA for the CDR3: TGTGCCTGTATAACCGGGACAGGGGCCTTGTTAGGAAACACCATATATTTT. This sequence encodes CACITGTGALLGNTIYF.

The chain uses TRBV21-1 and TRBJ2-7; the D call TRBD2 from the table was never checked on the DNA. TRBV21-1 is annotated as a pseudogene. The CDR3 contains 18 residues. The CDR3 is CASSRGQTTSGKTYEQYF. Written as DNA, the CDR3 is TGTGCCAGCAGCAGAGGGCAGACGACTAGCGGAAAAACCTACGAGCAGTACTTC.

The DNA of the CDR3 is TGTGCCATCAGTGGGATAGCGGGAGGAACAGATACGCAGTATTTT. It yields the protein CAISGIAGGTDTQYF. This chain links TRBV10-3 with TRBJ2-3, with 10 positions matching TRBD2. V was pared by 4 bases and J by 3 bases, with 4 bases of the junction left unmatched. Germline lookup yields CDR1 ENHRY and CDR2 SYGVKD. The CDR3 contains 15 residues.

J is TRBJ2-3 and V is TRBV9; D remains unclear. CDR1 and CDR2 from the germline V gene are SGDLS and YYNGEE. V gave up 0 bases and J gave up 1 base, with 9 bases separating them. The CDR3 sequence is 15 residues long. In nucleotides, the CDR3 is TGTGCCAGCAGCGTAGCCCCCTCCGGCACAGATACGCAGTATTTT. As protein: CASSVAPSGTDTQYF.

CDR3 bases: TGTGCCAGCAGCGTAGGGCAAGATACGCAGTATTTT. Amino acids: CASSVGQDTQYF. The V call is TRBV9, the J call TRBJ2-3; unclear D gene. Germline V lookup: CDR1 SGDLS, CDR2 YYNGEE. The germline V and J ends were trimmed by 0 bases and 5 bases, with 4 bases remaining between them. The CDR3 spans 12 residues.

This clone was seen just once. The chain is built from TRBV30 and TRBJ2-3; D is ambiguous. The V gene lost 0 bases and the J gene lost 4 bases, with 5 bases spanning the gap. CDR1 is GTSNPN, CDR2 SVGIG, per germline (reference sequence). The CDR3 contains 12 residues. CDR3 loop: CAWSVAADTQYF. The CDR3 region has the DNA TGTGCCTGGAGTGTTGCGGCAGATACGCAGTATTTT.

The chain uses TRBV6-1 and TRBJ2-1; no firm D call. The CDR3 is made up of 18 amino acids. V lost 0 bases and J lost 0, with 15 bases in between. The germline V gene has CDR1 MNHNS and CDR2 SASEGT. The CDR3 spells CASSEARIAHSSYNEQFF. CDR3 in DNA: TGTGCCAGCAGTGAAGCGAGGATAGCTCATAGCTCCTACAATGAGCAGTTCTTC.

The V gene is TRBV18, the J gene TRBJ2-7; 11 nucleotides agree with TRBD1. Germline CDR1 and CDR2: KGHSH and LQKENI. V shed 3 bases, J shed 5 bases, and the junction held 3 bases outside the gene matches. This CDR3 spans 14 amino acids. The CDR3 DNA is TGTGCCAGCTCACCCGGGACAGGGGGAAACGAGCAGTACTTC. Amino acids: CASSPGTGGNEQYF.

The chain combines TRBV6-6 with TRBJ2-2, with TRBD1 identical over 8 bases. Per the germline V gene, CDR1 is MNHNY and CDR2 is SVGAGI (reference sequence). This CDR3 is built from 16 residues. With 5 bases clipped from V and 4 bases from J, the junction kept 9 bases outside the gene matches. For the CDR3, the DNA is TGTGCCAGCAGTGCCGCAGGGGGCGCGAGCACCGGGGAGCTGTTTTTT. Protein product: CASSAAGGASTGELFF.

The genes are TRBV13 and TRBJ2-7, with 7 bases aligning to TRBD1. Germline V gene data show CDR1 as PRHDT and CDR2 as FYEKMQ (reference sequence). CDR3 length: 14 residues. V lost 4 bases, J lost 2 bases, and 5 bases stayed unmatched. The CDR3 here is CASSSGTDAYEQYF. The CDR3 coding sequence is TGTGCCAGCAGCTCCGGGACAGATGCCTACGAGCAGTACTTC.

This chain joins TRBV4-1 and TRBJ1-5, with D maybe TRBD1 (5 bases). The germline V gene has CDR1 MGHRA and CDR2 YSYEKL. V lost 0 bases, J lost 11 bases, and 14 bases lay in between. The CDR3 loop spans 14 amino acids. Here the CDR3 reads CASSQDLGPGAQHF. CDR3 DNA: TGCGCCAGCAGCCAAGATCTCGGGCCGGGGGCCCAGCATTTT.

The CDR3 DNA sequence: TGCGCCAGCAGCTTGGGTGTGACTAGCGCCGGGGAGCTGTTTTTT. This gives the protein CASSLGVTSAGELFF. The chain uses TRBV5-1 and TRBJ2-2, with 8 bases that match TRBD2. Germline loops: CDR1 SGHRS, CDR2 YFSETQ. Unmatched junction bases numbered 4, after V lost 0 bases and J lost 6 bases. CDR3 length: 15 residues. Full variable domain (missing parts from reference TRBV5-1 and TRBJ2-2): KAGVTQTPRYLIKTRGQQVTLSCSPISGHRSVSWYQQTPGQGLQFLFEYFSETQRNKGNFPGRFSGRQFSNSRSEMNVSTLELGDSALYLCASSLGVTSAGELFFGEGSRLTVL.

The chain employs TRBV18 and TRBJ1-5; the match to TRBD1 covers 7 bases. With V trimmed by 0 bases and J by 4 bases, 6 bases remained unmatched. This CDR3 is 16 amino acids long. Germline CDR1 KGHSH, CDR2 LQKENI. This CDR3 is CASSPPGQHMNQPQHF. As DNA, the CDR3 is TGTGCCAGCTCACCACCGGGACAGCATATGAATCAGCCCCAGCATTTT.

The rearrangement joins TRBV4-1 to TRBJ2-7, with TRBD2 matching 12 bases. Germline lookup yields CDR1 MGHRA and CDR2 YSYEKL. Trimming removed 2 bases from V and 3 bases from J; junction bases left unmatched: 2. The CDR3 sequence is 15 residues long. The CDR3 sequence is CASSQPTSGSYEQYF. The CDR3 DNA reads TGCGCCAGCAGCCAACCGACTAGCGGGAGCTACGAGCAGTACTTC.

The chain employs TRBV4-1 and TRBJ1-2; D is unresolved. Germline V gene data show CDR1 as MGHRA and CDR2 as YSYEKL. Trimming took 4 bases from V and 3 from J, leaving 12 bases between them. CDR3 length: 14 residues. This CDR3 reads CASSPLFPDYGYTF. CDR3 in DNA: TGCGCCAGCAGCCCCCTTTTCCCCGACTATGGCTACACCTTC.